This T cell receptor (beta chain) was profiled in a study of control samples from healthy donors and cancer patients. This clone was seen a handful of times. CDR1 SGHRS and CDR2 YFSETQ come from the germline V gene. After removal of 5 bases from V and 5 bases from J, the junction contained 8 bases not matched to a gene. The CDR3 covers 14 residues. Libraries were prepared by immunoSEQ multiplex PCR; TCRdb keeps only in-frame clonotypes and omits some of them. The top ten hold about 14% of the sample, which has over 200,000 clones, roughly 87% seen once. This sequence joins TRBV5-1 and TRBJ2-7; 9 bases line up with TRBD2. Sequenced: PBMCs. The receptor was derived from a woman in her sixties with lung cancer. In DNA, the CDR3 is TGCGCCAGCAGTTTCGGCGGGAGGGCCAACGAGCAGTACTTC. It encodes CASSFGGRANEQYF. Combining the CDR3 with reference TRBV5-1 and TRBJ2-7 gives the whole variable domain KAGVTQTPRYLIKTRGQQVTLSCSPISGHRSVSWYQQTPGQGLQFLFEYFSETQRNKGNFPGRFSGRQFSNSRSEMNVSTLELGDSALYLCASSFGGRANEQYFGPGTRLTVT.